This entry concerns a single TCR beta chain. TCRdb called the RACE reads again in MiXCR, with one record for every CDR3 protein. In the table there are 150,000 to 200,000 distinct CDR3 sequences, 25% to 35% of which are singletons. The entry originates in a study of human T cells and chemical hapten exposure. Study summary: Donors were sensitized with 2% DPC on the upper inner arm. Once 0.01% DPC had been applied to the upper back by patch test, readings were taken at 6 days.

V trimming: 4 bases; J trimming: 2 bases; junction bases outside the gene matches: 4. This CDR3 is built from 14 residues. Per germline, CDR1 ENHRY and CDR2 SYGVKD. Time point given: patch test 3, about 24 weeks after DPC sensitization. Described treatment: therapeutic diphenylcyclopropenone sensitization with weekly scalp DPC. The clonotype comes from a woman between 18 and 30 years old with alopecia areata. Some clones in this sample may be carry-over from other donors' samples. The starting material was whole blood, obtained in connection with sensitization to the hapten diphenylcyclopropenone (DPC). V usage is TRBV10-3 and J usage is TRBJ2-7, with TRBD2 identical over 8 bases. The CDR3 reads CAISASGGTYEQYF. The CDR3 nucleotides are TGTGCCATCAGTGCAAGCGGGGGCACCTACGAGCAGTACTTC.